This T cell receptor (beta chain) is from a study of shared clonotypes between healthy human individuals. V lost 4 bases to trimming and J lost 0 bases; unmatched junction nucleotides: 7. The germline CDR1 and CDR2 sequences are SQVTM and ANQGSEA. The CDR3 length is 16 residues. Profiled with immunoSEQ multiplex PCR; TCRdb holds only in-frame clones, not every one. The sample shows 2 million or so clones, 90% to 95% of them seen only once. Sequencing was done on a sample of naive CD4+ T cells sorted from blood. Subset noted: CD45RA+ positively selected. The chain combines TRBV29-1 with TRBJ2-1, with 9 bases identical to TRBD2. This TCR was sampled from a man aged 18 to 29 in good health. CDR3 sequence reads: CSVGLAGPSSYNEQFF. As DNA, the CDR3 is TGCAGCGTTGGGCTAGCGGGGCCCAGCTCCTACAATGAGCAGTTCTTC.